This TCR beta chain was sequenced in a study of shared clonotypes between healthy human individuals. Study-wide findings and caveats: Only blood underwent sampling, and tissue repertoires likely differ. The genetic and exposure-history diversity represented was limited by few donors.

J gave up 0 bases and V 8 bases, and 8 bases lay outside the gene matches. Per the germline V gene, CDR1 is KGHSH and CDR2 is LQKENI. This CDR3 is 15 amino acids long. In the original analysis: Filtering differed, since immunoSEQ gave only junction sequences and no quality scores. Libraries were prepared by immunoSEQ multiplex PCR; TCRdb keeps only in-frame clonotypes and omits some of them. From that table come the V and J calls and clone size; the DNA was used to work out D and trimming. This sample yields around 480,000 clones, of which about 80% are seen a single time; 9.5% to 15% belongs to the top ten. This clone was picked up a small number of times. What it recognizes is unknown.

The specimen was PBMCs. This chain joins TRBV18 and TRBJ2-7; TRBD2 agrees at 9 bases. The receptor's source is a woman aged 40 to 55 in good health. Some clones in this sample may be carry-over from other donors' samples. The CDR3 nucleotides read TGTGCCAGCACCGGGCGGACTAGCGTCTCCTACGAGCAGTACTTC. Translating it yields CASTGRTSVSYEQYF.